This T cell receptor (beta chain) was obtained from a study of T cell repertoires in cytomegalovirus infection. CDR1 and CDR2 from the germline V gene are MNHEY and SVGEGT. V gave up 4 bases and J gave up 4 bases; unmatched junction bases: 9. This CDR3 has 16 amino acids. One entry per CDR3 protein results from TCRdb running MiXCR on the reads. Here the sample spans some 800,000 distinct CDR3 sequences, 30% to 35% being singletons. About this clonotype itself: Its antigen remains unknown.

The chain is built from TRBV6-2 or TRBV6-3 and TRBJ2-1, with TRBD2 identical over 8 bases. The input for sequencing was cultured CD8+ T cells from PBMCs, taken from culture after CMV antigen stimulation. The receptor's source is a human donor in good health (CMV status not recorded). Some clones in this sample may be carry-over from other donors' samples. DNA for the CDR3: TGTGCCAGCAGTTTACGGGGCGGGGGGTCATACAATGAGCAGTTCTTC. Encoded protein: CASSLRGGGSYNEQFF.